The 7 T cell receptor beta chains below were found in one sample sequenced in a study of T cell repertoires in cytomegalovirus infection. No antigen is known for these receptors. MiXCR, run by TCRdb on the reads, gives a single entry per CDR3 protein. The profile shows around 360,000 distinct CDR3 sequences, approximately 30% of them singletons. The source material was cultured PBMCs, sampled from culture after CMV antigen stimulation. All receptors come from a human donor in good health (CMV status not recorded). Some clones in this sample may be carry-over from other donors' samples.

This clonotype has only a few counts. DNA for the CDR3: TGTGCCAGCAGCTTATACGGTGTCGGGGAGCTGTTTTTT. Protein sequence: CASSLYGVGELFF. The J gene is TRBJ2-2, the V gene TRBV7-6; unclear D gene. The germline CDR1 and CDR2 sequences are SGHVS and FNYEAQ. The ends were cut back, 2 bases at V and 7 bases at J, with 8 bases in the middle. This CDR3 is built from 13 residues. The complete variable domain, with remaining parts taken from reference TRBV7-6 and TRBJ2-2, reads GAGVSQSPRYKVTKRGQDVALRCDPISGHVSLYWYRQALGQGPEFLTYFNYEAQQDKSGLPNDRFSAERPEGSISTLTIQRTEQRDSAMYRCASSLYGVGELFFGEGSRLTVL.

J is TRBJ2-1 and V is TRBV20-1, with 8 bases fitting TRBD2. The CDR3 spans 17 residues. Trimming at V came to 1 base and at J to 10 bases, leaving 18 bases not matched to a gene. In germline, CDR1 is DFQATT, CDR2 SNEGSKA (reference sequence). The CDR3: CSARGSPTGGVRAEQFF. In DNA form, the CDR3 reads TGCAGTGCTAGAGGGTCCCCCACGGGGGGGGTTCGGGCAGAGCAGTTCTTC.

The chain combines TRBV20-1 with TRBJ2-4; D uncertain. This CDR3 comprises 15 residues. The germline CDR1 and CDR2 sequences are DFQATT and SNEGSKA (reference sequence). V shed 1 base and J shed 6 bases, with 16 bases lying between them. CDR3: CSARVRGLRANIQYF. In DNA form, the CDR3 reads TGCAGTGCTAGAGTCCGAGGCTTAAGGGCAAACATTCAGTACTTC.

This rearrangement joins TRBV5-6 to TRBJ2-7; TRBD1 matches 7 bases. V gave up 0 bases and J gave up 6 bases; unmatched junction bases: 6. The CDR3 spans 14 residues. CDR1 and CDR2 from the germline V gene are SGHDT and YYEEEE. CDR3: CASSLGQGQGEQYF. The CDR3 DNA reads TGTGCCAGCAGCTTGGGACAGGGCCAGGGCGAGCAGTACTTC.

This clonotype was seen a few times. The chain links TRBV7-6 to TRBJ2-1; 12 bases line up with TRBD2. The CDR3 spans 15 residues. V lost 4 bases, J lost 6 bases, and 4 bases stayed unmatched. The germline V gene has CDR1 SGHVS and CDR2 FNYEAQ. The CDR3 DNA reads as TGTGCCAGCAGCTCTAGCGGGAGGGCCCTCAATGAGCAGTTCTTC. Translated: CASSSSGRALNEQFF.

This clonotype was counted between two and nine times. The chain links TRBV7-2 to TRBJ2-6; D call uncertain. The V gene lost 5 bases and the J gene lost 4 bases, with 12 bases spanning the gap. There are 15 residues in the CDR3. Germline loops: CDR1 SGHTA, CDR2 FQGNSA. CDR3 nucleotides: TGTGCCAGCAGCCGTCAGAGTCTGGGGGCCAACGTCCTGACTTTC. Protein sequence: CASSRQSLGANVLTF.

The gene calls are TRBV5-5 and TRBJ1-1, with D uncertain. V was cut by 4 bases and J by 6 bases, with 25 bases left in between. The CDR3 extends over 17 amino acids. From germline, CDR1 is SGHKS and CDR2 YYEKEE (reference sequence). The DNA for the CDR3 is TGTGCCAGCAGCCGGACCCCCCTAGGCAGCCAGAGGGCTGAAGCTTTCTTT. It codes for CASSRTPLGSQRAEAFF. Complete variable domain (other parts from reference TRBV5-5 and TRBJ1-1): DAGVTQSPTHLIKTRGQQVTLRCSPISGHKSVSWYQQVLGQGPQFIFQYYEKEERGRGNFPDRFSARQFPNYSSELNVNALLLGDSALYLCASSRTPLGSQRAEAFFGQGTRLTVV.